The rows below give T cell receptor beta chains drawn from one sample of a study of blood T cells in healthy people across ages. Via MiXCR, TCRdb re-called the 5' RACE reads, giving one row per CDR3 protein. The table shows over 700,000 distinct CDR3 sequences, with approximately 55% occurring only once. The sequencing input was blood. These receptors all come from an elderly man in good health. Each CDR3 is given with its conserved first and last residue. The order of the fields is clone size, D gene, J gene, V gene, CDR3 protein, CDR3 DNA. The D gene is left open where the match is weak. Clone sizes are given selectively: once, few, many, or a class where the clone is expanded.

>-|TRBD2|TRBJ2-2|TRBV7-7
CASSFGLAGTGELFF
TGTGCTAGCAGCTTCGGACTAGCGGGGACCGGGGAGCTGTTTTTT
>few|TRBD1|TRBJ2-6|TRBV6-5
CASRHTGGPGANVLTF
TGTGCCAGCAGACACACAGGGGGTCCTGGGGCCAACGTCCTGACTTTC
>-|-|TRBJ2-5|TRBV5-1
CASSPMGDPQETQYF
TGCGCCAGCAGCCCGATGGGGGACCCACAGGAGACCCAGTACTTC
>-|-|TRBJ2-5|TRBV5-1
CASSIGTTAETQYF
TGCGCCAGCAGCATCGGGACCACCGCAGAGACCCAGTACTTC
>-|TRBD2|TRBJ2-1|TRBV3-1
CASSQGGLAGGQFF
TGTGCCAGCAGCCAAGGGGGACTAGCGGGAGGGCAGTTCTTC
>few|TRBD2|TRBJ2-4|TRBV29-1
CSVALAGARGIKNIQYF
TGCAGCGTTGCACTAGCGGGAGCTAGGGGGATCAAAAACATTCAGTACTTC
>-|-|TRBJ1-4|TRBV5-1
CASSLSYEEILFF
TGCGCCAGCAGCTTGTCGTATGAAGAAATACTGTTTTTT
>-|TRBD1|TRBJ1-2|TRBV3-1
CASRLTGARGNYGYTF
TGTGCCAGCAGACTTACAGGGGCCAGGGGAAACTATGGCTACACCTTC
>few|-|TRBJ2-7|TRBV6-5
CASSRMGRYEQYF
TGTGCCAGCAGTCGAATGGGACGCTACGAGCAGTACTTC
>many|-|TRBJ2-7|TRBV29-1
CSMRSAYEQYF
TGCAGCATGCGCTCCGCCTACGAGCAGTACTTC
>-|-|TRBJ2-3|TRBV28
CASSLLGQGTGLTDTQYF
TGTGCCAGCAGTTTATTGGGCCAGGGAACCGGCCTAACAGATACGCAGTATTTT
>many|TRBD2|TRBJ2-7|TRBV5-1
CASSLGGVYEQYF
TGTGCCAGCAGCTTGGGAGGGGTCTACGAGCAGTACTTC
>-|TRBD2|TRBJ2-5|TRBV24-1
CATSDAPGRATQYF
TGTGCCACCAGTGACGCCCCGGGGAGGGCGACCCAGTACTTC
>-|TRBD1|TRBJ1-4|TRBV5-1
CASSLGGDRAEKLFF
TGCGCCAGCAGCTTGGGAGGGGACAGGGCTGAAAAACTGTTTTTT
>few|-|TRBJ2-1|TRBV6-5
CASSYMPGSYNEQFF
TGTGCCAGCAGTTACATGCCGGGATCCTACAATGAGCAGTTCTTC
>-|-|TRBJ1-1|TRBV10-3
CAIRGGENTEAFF
TGTGCCATCAGGGGTGGGGAGAACACTGAAGCTTTCTTT
>many|-|TRBJ2-1|TRBV9
CASSVGGGPMQFF
TGTGCCAGCAGCGTAGGGGGGGGCCCTATGCAGTTCTTC
>-|TRBD2|TRBJ2-5|TRBV28
CASSFAREGKTQYF
TGTGCCAGCAGTTTCGCCCGGGAGGGCAAGACCCAGTACTTC
>-|TRBD2|TRBJ2-1|TRBV24-1
CATSESSGRYNEQFF
TGTGCCACCAGTGAGTCTAGCGGGAGATACAATGAGCAGTTCTTC
>few|-|TRBJ2-5|TRBV20-1
CSARDPGLGPEGIQETQYF
TGCAGTGCTAGAGATCCCGGATTGGGCCCGGAGGGAATACAAGAGACCCAGTACTTC
>few|TRBD2|TRBJ2-7|TRBV7-2
CASSLGGRMYEQYF
TGTGCCAGCAGCTTGGGCGGGAGAATGTACGAGCAGTACTTC
>few|-|TRBJ1-2|TRBV3-1
CASSQDRIRGGYGYTF
TGTGCCAGCAGCCAAGATAGAATCAGGGGAGGATATGGCTACACCTTC
>-|-|TRBJ2-3|TRBV5-1
CASSMQGSTDTQYF
TGCGCCAGCAGCATGCAGGGGAGCACAGATACGCAGTATTTT
>-|-|TRBJ2-1|TRBV5-1
CASSLVRGGRNEQFF
TGCGCCAGCAGCTTGGTCAGGGGGGGTCGAAATGAGCAGTTCTTC
>-|TRBD1|TRBJ1-4|TRBV27
CASSDRGQGEKLFF
TGTGCCAGCAGCGACAGGGGGCAAGGGGAAAAACTGTTTTTT
>few|TRBD1|TRBJ2-5|TRBV6-1
CATLRGQGIGETQYF
TGTGCCACCTTACGGGGACAGGGCATCGGAGAGACCCAGTACTTC
>-|-|TRBJ2-6|TRBV24-1
CATSDINSGANVLTF
TGTGCCACCAGTGATATAAACTCTGGGGCCAACGTCCTGACTTTC
>few|-|TRBJ2-6|TRBV6-1
CASRETGSGANVLTF
TGTGCCAGCAGGGAAACAGGCTCTGGGGCCAACGTCCTGACTTTC
>-|-|TRBJ2-1|TRBV5-8
CASSGGLLFEQFF
TGTGCCAGCAGCGGAGGACTGCTATTTGAGCAGTTCTTC
>-|TRBD2|TRBJ2-5|TRBV5-1
CASLAGGPSGGETQYF
TGCGCCAGTCTAGCGGGAGGGCCCTCCGGGGGAGAGACCCAGTACTTC
>few|-|TRBJ2-3|TRBV20-1
CSATTGDQRDAYF
TGCAGTGCTACTACGGGCGACCAGAGAGACGCGTATTTT
>-|TRBD1|TRBJ1-2|TRBV9
CASSAGDSNYGYTF
TGTGCCAGCAGCGCGGGGGACAGCAACTATGGCTACACCTTC
>-|-|TRBJ2-1|TRBV12-3/TRBV12-4
CASRSEDNEQFF
TGTGCCAGCAGGTCCGAGGACAATGAGCAGTTCTTC
>-|-|TRBJ1-1|TRBV20-1
CSARPRLDGGPEAFF
TGCAGTGCTAGGCCTAGACTCGACGGGGGTCCTGAAGCTTTCTTT
>-|-|TRBJ2-7|TRBV5-1
CASSLVNGGYEQYF
TGCGCCAGCAGCTTGGTTAACGGGGGCTACGAGCAGTACTTC
>-|TRBD1|TRBJ2-1|TRBV20-1
CSARGGTGALNEQFF
TGCAGTGCTAGAGGGGGAACAGGGGCTTTGAATGAGCAGTTCTTC
>-|TRBD2|TRBJ2-3|TRBV11-1
CASSHSPAGEGGYAYF
TGTGCCAGCAGCCATAGTCCAGCGGGAGAGGGCGGATACGCGTATTTT
>-|TRBD1|TRBJ1-4|TRBV7-2
CASSADRGRSEKLFF
TGTGCCAGCAGCGCCGACAGGGGGCGGAGTGAAAAACTGTTTTTT
>-|TRBD2|TRBJ2-1|TRBV12-3/TRBV12-4
CATTRGGGNEQFF
TGTGCCACCACCCGTGGGGGGGGAAATGAGCAGTTCTTC
>-|TRBD1|TRBJ2-3|TRBV5-1
CASSLSQGGRYAYF
TGCGCCAGCAGCTTGTCACAGGGGGGAAGATACGCGTATTTT
>-|-|TRBJ1-2|TRBV7-3
CASSPTAGFGYTF
TGTGCCAGCAGCCCCACTGCGGGGTTTGGCTACACCTTC
>-|TRBD2|TRBJ2-1|TRBV3-1
CATSEASSGRWVENEQFF
TGTGCCACCTCGGAGGCGAGTAGCGGGAGGTGGGTAGAGAATGAGCAGTTCTTC
>few|-|TRBJ1-1|TRBV11-3
CASSSSGNTEAFF
TGTGCCAGCAGCTCCTCCGGGAACACTGAAGCTTTCTTT
>-|-|TRBJ2-7|TRBV7-9
CASILTSGPYEQYF
TGTGCCAGCATCCTGACCAGCGGACCCTACGAGCAGTACTTC
>-|-|TRBJ1-5|TRBV12-3/TRBV12-4
CASSPDNNQPQHF
TGTGCCAGCAGTCCGGACAACAATCAGCCCCAGCATTTT
>-|TRBD2|TRBJ2-7|TRBV27
CASSRGAGGPTYEQYF
TGTGCCAGCAGCCGGGGAGCGGGAGGACCTACCTACGAGCAGTACTTC
>-|TRBD1|TRBJ2-6|TRBV10-3
CAISETLTGAGANVLTF
TGTGCCATCAGTGAGACTTTGACAGGGGCTGGGGCCAACGTCCTGACTTTC
>-|-|TRBJ2-3|TRBV2
CASLSGRTDTQYF
TGTGCCAGTTTGAGTGGGCGCACAGATACGCAGTATTTT